Shown below are 10 T cell receptor beta chains from a single sample sequenced in a study of beta chain features in type 1 diabetes. Investigators reverse transcribed all isolated RNA, so they sequenced expressed TCRB transcripts. Produced via immunoSEQ multiplex PCR; TCRdb's table is partial and in-frame only. The data show some 190,000 clones, with under 9.5% seen just once and approximately 0.5% held by the top ten. Notes on the study in general: Moderate yet significant TCRB CDR3 shortening was seen in Type 1 diabetes patients in all four CD4+ subsets.

The antigens for these receptors are not known. Sequencing used central memory CD4+ T cells from blood. The receptors shown here come from a man aged 18 to 30 with type 1 diabetes.

This clone came up a few times. J is TRBJ2-7 and V is TRBV18; a possible D gene is TRBD2 (6 bases). Germline V gene data show CDR1 as KGHSH and CDR2 as LQKENI. V shed 6 bases and J shed 6 bases, with 9 bases lying between them. This CDR3 has 11 amino acids. DNA for the CDR3: TGTGCCAGCTCCGGGCGGGGCGAGCAGTACTTC. Encoded protein: CASSGRGEQYF.

The CDR3 DNA follows: TGTGCCTGGAGTAAAGGGGTTGGGGCAGATACGCAGTATTTT. Translated, it gives CAWSKGVGADTQYF. The chain uses TRBV30 and TRBJ2-3; a weak D match, TRBD1 (5 bases). The germline V gene encodes CDR1 GTSNPN and CDR2 SVGIG (reference sequence). Trimming left V 2 bases short and J 4 bases short, with 13 bases between. This CDR3 has 14 residues.

This clone occurred a few times. This chain's CDR3 is CASSRDRDFNNEQFF. CDR3 nucleotide sequence: TGTGCCAGCAGCCGCGACAGGGATTTTAATAATGAGCAGTTCTTC. The chain employs TRBV7-8 and TRBJ2-1, with TRBD1 matching 7 bases. Germline V gene sequence: CDR1 SGHVS, CDR2 FQNEAQ. This CDR3 has 15 amino acids. V lost 5 bases to trimming and J lost 7 bases; unmatched junction nucleotides: 11.

This chain uses TRBV27 with TRBJ2-7, with 7 bases aligning to TRBD2. The V gene end was trimmed by 7 bases and the J gene end by 4 bases; junction bases not matched to a gene: 10. From germline, CDR1 is MNHEY and CDR2 SMNVEV (reference sequence). The CDR3 covers 14 residues. CDR3 in amino acids: CASKPGGGRYEQYF. For the CDR3, the DNA is TGTGCCAGCAAGCCCGGGGGAGGGCGGTACGAGCAGTACTTC.

J is TRBJ1-1 and V is TRBV6-6; maybe TRBD1 (6 bases). Germline-derived CDR1 and CDR2 are MNHNY and SVGAGI (reference sequence). V was pared by 2 bases and J by 3 bases, with 10 bases between. CDR3 length: 14 amino acids. This chain's CDR3 is CASSYKAGDTEAFF. The CDR3 DNA reads TGTGCCAGCAGTTACAAGGCAGGGGACACTGAAGCTTTCTTT.

The chain links TRBV5-1 to TRBJ2-3; 9 bases agree with TRBD2. Germline trimming cut 1 base from V and 4 bases from J; bases unmatched to any gene: 10. The CDR3 is 17 residues long. The germline V gene has CDR1 SGHRS and CDR2 YFSETQ. The DNA for the CDR3 is TGCGCCAGCAGCTTGAAATCTGGAGCGGGGGGTTCAGATACGCAGTATTTT. It translates to CASSLKSGAGGSDTQYF.

J is TRBJ1-2 and V is TRBV4-2; 7 nucleotides line up with TRBD1. This CDR3 region has 16 residues. V dropped 0 bases and J dropped 5; count of bases not matched to a gene: 9. The germline CDR1 and CDR2 sequences are LGHNA and YNFKEQ. CDR3 DNA: TGTGCCAGCAGCCAAGACTTGGGACAGCCGTTTTATGGCTACACCTTC. Protein: CASSQDLGQPFYGYTF.

A few counts support this clone. CDR3 in amino acids: CASRRLGWYVFPDTQYF. In DNA, the CDR3 is TGTGCCAGCAGACGACTAGGTTGGTACGTCTTCCCAGATACGCAGTATTTT. The chain employs TRBV9 and TRBJ2-3, with a possible D match to TRBD2 (6 bases). Germline V gives CDR1 SGDLS, CDR2 YYNGEE. The CDR3 spans 17 residues. Trimming left V 5 bases short and J 4 bases short, with 23 bases between.

V and J are TRBV9 and TRBJ2-5; TRBD2 matches 9 bases. The CDR3 is 16 amino acids. V shed 2 bases and J 5 bases; nucleotides not matched to a gene: 10. In germline, CDR1 is SGDLS, CDR2 YYNGEE. This CDR3 reads CASSVGSGGGSETQYF. The CDR3 DNA reads as TGTGCCAGCAGCGTGGGTAGCGGGGGAGGGTCGGAGACCCAGTACTTC.

V is TRBV30 and J is TRBJ1-5; 7 bases map to TRBD1. Germline V lookup: CDR1 GTSNPN, CDR2 SVGIG (reference sequence). Trimming cost V 4 bases and J 2 bases; bases outside gene matches: 8. There are 15 residues in the CDR3. CDR3 in amino acids: CAWTPLGQGNQPQHF. The CDR3 DNA reads TGTGCCTGGACCCCCCTTGGACAGGGCAATCAGCCCCAGCATTTT.